This record covers a single T cell receptor (beta chain). The CDR3 consists of 18 residues. J gave up 1 base and V 1 base, and 5 bases lay outside the gene matches. Germline V gene data show CDR1 as SGHNT and CDR2 as YENEEA. Measured with immunoSEQ multiplex PCR; TCRdb has only the in-frame clones, and not every one. The sample has roughly 250,000 clones, about 90% seen once. The sample is drawn from a study of blood T cell repertoires in COVID-19. About the study: Sample material is recorded as cDNA or gDNA derived from T cells, B-cell-depleted T cells, or PBMCs.

Sequenced sample: peripheral blood. This chain links TRBV11-3 with TRBJ2-2, with 11 bases lining up with TRBD2. This receptor was identified in a woman aged 35 to 49 with acute or convalescent COVID-19. The CDR3 region has the DNA TGTGCCAGCAGCTTAGGGGGGACTAGCGGCGAGAACACCGGGGAGCTGTTTTTT. This gives the protein CASSLGGTSGENTGELFF.